Described below is a single T cell receptor (beta chain) sequence and its context. The antigen is unknown. The source of the sample is a study of shared clonotypes between healthy human individuals. Study overall: Donor ages ranged 18 to 49 years: two women, a few men. Three plates each covered CD4 naive and memory; CD8 naive two, CD8 memory one. Study-wide findings and caveats: It was observed that about 5% of naive CD4 clonotypes were shared across several donors.

Germline lookup yields CDR1 WNHNN and CDR2 SYGVQD (reference sequence). This CDR3 has 13 residues. J lost 4 bases, V lost 3 bases, and 1 base had no gene match. The data were produced by immunoSEQ multiplex PCR, yet TCRdb's version contains in-frame clones alone and is incomplete. The sample holds around 700,000 clones, around two thirds seen once. Sequencing was carried out using memory CD4+ T cells sorted from blood. The subset here: CD45RA-negative fraction. The rearrangement links TRBV10-1 to TRBJ2-5; 8 nucleotides line up with TRBD2. The clonotype originates from a woman under 40 in good health. CDR3 coding DNA: TGCGCCAGCAGTGAAGCGGGAGCAGAGACCCAGTACTTC. Its protein product is CASSEAGAETQYF.